The following is a T cell receptor beta chain sequence with its context. The antigen it binds to is not known. No much larger clonotype is one base removed from it; base qualities were not supplied. The data derive from a study of T cells in Graves' hyperthyroidism and ophthalmopathy (dated 2019 in TCRdb). For context, the study as a whole: Peripheral blood was collected at initial diagnosis, before any treatment. To identify TCR V-J signatures that set the groups apart, the researchers used a discovery cohort of more than 95 patients, made up of some 41 with Graves' ophthalmopathy and some 60 with stable Graves' hyperthyroidism. An independent validation cohort of under 20 hyperthyroidism patients and about 15 patients who later progressed to ophthalmopathy tested prospective prediction of ophthalmopathy. The approximately 90 discovery patients were randomly split 7:3 into training and test sets. Thyroid tissue and blood T-cell repertoires from about six Graves' hyperthyroidism patients were also compared in the study. After sampling, hyperthyroidism patients received methimazole starting at 30 mg daily, and ophthalmopathy patients received high-dose intravenous methylprednisolone. TCR Vbeta CDR3 sequencing of roughly 140 peripheral blood samples (over 40 ophthalmopathy, 75 hyperthyroidism and approximately 17 progressor patients) is reported in the paper. Points the paper makes about the study in general: In cross-validation, a model built on a 13 V-J signature told ophthalmopathy apart from stable hyperthyroidism with less than 90% sensitivity and about 81% specificity, and in testing the same model reached 80%/75%. Most expanded thyroid clonotypes (frequency above 0.001) were also detected in blood, a finding suggesting that blood repertoires may reflect thyroid immune responses. During validation, the model predicted progression to ophthalmopathy a median of roughly six months ahead of onset, with roughly 65% sensitivity and around 73% specificity. Sample size was not statistically predetermined, and investigators were not blinded to group allocation.

As encoded in the germline V gene, CDR1 is SNHLY while CDR2 is FYNNEI. Measured from the cysteine to the phenylalanine, the CDR3 is 18 residues long. CDR3 DNA only is kept here, 54 bases in frame from base 1. Deletion took 5 bases off V and 1 base off J, with a span of 21 bases between the germline ends. Amplification of TCR beta CDR3 regions was carried out from RNA transcripts. The first round of RT-PCR for the TCR CDR3 was performed with the HTBI primer set and the Qiagen OneStep RT-PCR kit. The libraries were constructed in a second round of multiplex PCR and then size-selected and purified. Paired-end sequencing of the libraries was performed with 100 bp reads on an Illumina HiSeq2000. On the authors' methods: SOAPnuke was used to process the raw data, removing reads that contained adapters or uncalled bases, had a mean Phred below 15, or lacked an exact match to the constant primer or identifier. COPE v1.2.5 was used to merge the high-quality paired reads, and each unique nucleotide sequence was defined as a clonotype. MiTCR v1.1 was used to align the clonotypes against IMGT TRBV, TRBD and TRBJ reference segments. The analysis was restricted to V-J combinations with a frequency above 0.0001, which together covered 99% to 99.2% of the repertoires. The TCS score was defined as the ratio of F50 (clonal expansion) to E x V (chaos), calculated using BLOSUM62-based TCRdist between CDR3 peptides within each V-J. Welch's t-statistics and random forest reduced fewer than 600 V-J features to 13, which were used in a naive Bayes classifier (R e1071). The similarity between thyroid and blood repertoires was quantified using the Morisita-Horn index. Clones were called with MiXCR by TCRdb after fastp trimmed the public reads at Q25, and only in-frame beta chains were retained. When rows share a CDR3 protein, they turn into one entry using the most common DNA and genes. TCRdb, rather than the study authors, made the V and J calls. The sample profile shows 700,000 to 850,000 distinct CDR3 sequences; under 45% of them were found once. Around 30% of the sample lies in the top ten.

Stable Graves' hyperthyroidism was defined as the absence of progression to ophthalmopathy over 18 months of follow-up. The hyperthyroidism patients were between 18 and 65 years old and newly diagnosed, with a disease duration of less than 2 months. Patients with uncontrolled infections, other autoimmune diseases, pregnancy or lactation were excluded. Diagnoses relied on clinical symptoms, serum thyroxine and TRAb, thyroid ultrasound and orbital computed tomography. PBMCs were isolated from about 10 ml of fresh peripheral blood by Ficoll-Paque density gradient centrifugation. Trizol reagent was used to extract total RNA, and RNA quality was then checked on an Agilent 2100 Bioanalyzer.

The source is a woman aged 40 to 50 with Graves' hyperthyroidism. The V and J segments used are TRBV2 and TRBJ1-5, with the D gene not clear enough to name. What was sequenced was blood. The CDR3 reads CASSYSGVGTGSNQPQHF. The nucleotides are TGTGCCAGCAGTTACTCGGGCGTCGGAACGGGCAGCAATCAGCCCCAGCATTTT.